This TCR beta chain derives from a study of T cell changes during pregnancy in multiple sclerosis. The junction had 3 bases not matched to a gene; V was cut back by 3 bases and J by 0 bases. Germline CDR1 reads SGDLS; CDR2 reads YYNGEE. The CDR3 spans 15 residues. The repertoire was sequenced with immunoSEQ multiplex PCR; TCRdb's copy has only in-frame clones and lacks some. The sample carries 65,000 to 75,000 clones, around nine tenths recorded once. V is TRBV9 and J is TRBJ1-3; 7 nucleotides line up with TRBD1. Sequencing was performed on peripheral blood, taken after pregnancy. The origin of this receptor is a female donor in good health, enrolled as a control in a pregnancy study. Here the CDR3 DNA reads TGTGCCAGCAGCGCGGGACAGTCCTCTGGAAACACCATATATTTT. As protein: CASSAGQSSGNTIYF.